This is a list of T cell receptor beta chains from one sample in a study of cytomegalovirus exposure and HLA in healthy donors. The method was immunoSEQ multiplex PCR; TCRdb's version includes in-frame clones alone and lacks a portion of them. The sample contains 150,000 or so clones, about 74% of which appear only once. Material: PBMCs. Receptors originate from a man aged 40-49 years in good health and CMV-seropositive. CDR3s include the opening cysteine and the closing phenylalanine or tryptophan. The D gene is left open where the match is weak. The size of a clone is reported for some rows only, either as once, few or many, or as a class for expanded clones.

size: .
D: .
V: TRBV28
J: TRBJ2-7
DNA: TGTGCCAGCAGCTTCCCGGGAGAGGGCTACGAGCAGTACTTC
CDR3: CASSFPGEGYEQYF

size: .
D: .
V: TRBV5-1
J: TRBJ1-1
DNA: TGCGCCAGCAGCTTGGTGCGAGGGGGAAGCACTGAAGCTTTCTTT
CDR3: CASSLVRGGSTEAFF

size: once
D: .
V: TRBV4-1
J: TRBJ1-3
DNA: TGCGCCAGCAGCCGGATACCGGGAATCTCTGGAAACACCATATATTTT
CDR3: CASSRIPGISGNTIYF

size: .
D: TRBD2
V: TRBV30
J: TRBJ2-1
DNA: TGTGCCTGGTCTAATGGCGGGAGGAACGAGCAGTTCTTC
CDR3: CAWSNGGRNEQFF

size: .
D: TRBD1
V: TRBV10-3
J: TRBJ1-3
DNA: TGTGCCATCAGTGGGACAGGAGCCCACTCTGGAAACACCATATATTTT
CDR3: CAISGTGAHSGNTIYF

size: .
D: .
V: TRBV4-1
J: TRBJ1-3
DNA: TGCGCCAGCAGCCAAGATTCAGGTCACACTGGAAACACCATATATTTT
CDR3: CASSQDSGHTGNTIYF

size: .
D: .
V: TRBV6-5
J: TRBJ1-4
DNA: TGTGCCAGCAGTTACGCAGGTCAAAATGAAAAACTGTTTTTT
CDR3: CASSYAGQNEKLFF

size: .
D: TRBD2
V: TRBV18
J: TRBJ2-7
DNA: TGTGCCAGCTCACCGGGCGGGGGCTACGAGCAGTACTTC
CDR3: CASSPGGGYEQYF

size: .
D: .
V: TRBV10-1
J: TRBJ2-1
DNA: TGCGCCAGCAGTCGGGGGTTAGAGTACAATGAGCAGTTCTTC
CDR3: CASSRGLEYNEQFF

size: .
D: TRBD2
V: TRBV11-2
J: TRBJ2-1
DNA: TGTGCCAGCAGCAGCAGCGGGACCACCTACAATGAGCAGTTCTTC
CDR3: CASSSSGTTYNEQFF

size: .
D: TRBD2
V: TRBV7-2
J: TRBJ2-1
DNA: TGTGCCAGCAGCACCCGACTAGCCCCCGAGCAGTTCTTC
CDR3: CASSTRLAPEQFF

size: .
D: .
V: TRBV27
J: TRBJ2-2
DNA: TGTGCCAGCAGTTTACTTGCCACACTAGGAACCGGGGAGCTGTTTTTT
CDR3: CASSLLATLGTGELFF

size: .
D: TRBD1
V: TRBV7-6
J: TRBJ2-2
DNA: TGTGCCAGCAGCCGACGTCCAGGGGGAACCGGGGAGCTGTTTTTT
CDR3: CASSRRPGGTGELFF

size: .
D: TRBD2
V: TRBV5-4
J: TRBJ2-2
DNA: TGTGCCAGCAGCTTGCGGGAGGGGTCCGGGGAGCTGTTTTTT
CDR3: CASSLREGSGELFF

size: .
D: .
V: TRBV20-1
J: TRBJ2-1
DNA: TGCAGTGCCCCAAGGCGGTATGAGCAGTTCTTC
CDR3: CSAPRRYEQFF

size: .
D: .
V: TRBV15
J: TRBJ2-2
DNA: TGTGCCACCAGGGTTACAGCGAACACCGGGGAGCTGTTTTTT
CDR3: CATRVTANTGELFF

size: .
D: TRBD2
V: TRBV27
J: TRBJ2-6
DNA: TGTGCCAGCAGTTTATGGGCTAGCGGTGTGGGAGGGTCTGGGGCCAACGTCCTGACTTTC
CDR3: CASSLWASGVGGSGANVLTF

size: .
D: .
V: TRBV28
J: TRBJ2-7
DNA: TGTGCCAGCAGTTTAACGGGTGACGAGCAGTACTTC
CDR3: CASSLTGDEQYF

size: .
D: .
V: TRBV7-9
J: TRBJ2-7
DNA: TGTTCCAGCAGCGCACCCCGGGCGGGGACGAGCTCCTACGAGCAGTACTTC
CDR3: CSSSAPRAGTSSYEQYF

size: once
D: TRBD2
V: TRBV10-2
J: TRBJ2-3
DNA: TGCGCCAGCAGTGAAGACGGGAGGGACGGGGCCGAGGCAGATACGCAGTATTTT
CDR3: CASSEDGRDGAEADTQYF

size: .
D: TRBD2
V: TRBV13
J: TRBJ2-7
DNA: TGTGCCAGCAGCTCCCTTCGACTAGCGGGAGGAAGTTACGAGCAGTACTTC
CDR3: CASSSLRLAGGSYEQYF

size: .
D: TRBD2
V: TRBV7-2
J: TRBJ2-7
DNA: TGTGCCAGCAGCTCCTCGAAAGGTGGGACTAAAACTTACGAGCAGTACTTC
CDR3: CASSSSKGGTKTYEQYF

size: few
D: .
V: TRBV5-1
J: TRBJ2-3
DNA: TGCGCCAGCAGCTTACTAGATACGCAGTATTTT
CDR3: CASSLLDTQYF

size: .
D: .
V: TRBV5-1
J: TRBJ2-5
DNA: TGCGCCAGCAGTGACGGACAGCCGGGTAAAGAGACCCAGTACTTC
CDR3: CASSDGQPGKETQYF

size: .
D: .
V: TRBV30
J: TRBJ1-6
DNA: TGTGCCTGGAATGGATGGAGCGGCTCCTATAATTCACCCCTCCACTTT
CDR3: CAWNGWSGSYNSPLHF

size: .
D: .
V: TRBV10-1
J: TRBJ2-7
DNA: TGCGCCACTAAGGCCCGGGACAAGGGTACCTACGAGCAGTACTTC
CDR3: CATKARDKGTYEQYF

size: .
D: .
V: TRBV7-9
J: TRBJ2-7
DNA: TGTGCCAGCAGCTTAGGGAGCCCGCGCGAGCAGTACTTC
CDR3: CASSLGSPREQYF

size: .
D: .
V: TRBV7-2
J: TRBJ2-7
DNA: TGTGCCAGCAGCCCCTCCCGGGATCACTACGAGCAGTACTTC
CDR3: CASSPSRDHYEQYF

size: .
D: .
V: TRBV29-1
J: TRBJ2-5
DNA: TGCAGTGTATATTCGAGGGGGAGCGGCTTGGAGACCCAGTACTTC
CDR3: CSVYSRGSGLETQYF

size: .
D: .
V: TRBV7-8
J: TRBJ1-5
DNA: TGTGCCAGCAGCCTGCAGGGAGGCGGCAATCAGCCCCAGCATTTT
CDR3: CASSLQGGGNQPQHF

size: once
D: .
V: TRBV7-8
J: TRBJ2-1
DNA: TGTGCCAGCAGTCATCACCCACTAGCCAATGAGCAGTTCTTC
CDR3: CASSHHPLANEQFF

size: .
D: .
V: TRBV9
J: TRBJ1-1
DNA: TGTGCCAGCAGCCGGACAAACACTGAAGCTTTCTTT
CDR3: CASSRTNTEAFF

size: .
D: .
V: TRBV7-2
J: TRBJ2-2
DNA: TGTGCCAGCAGCCTGGACTTGAACACCGGGGAGCTGTTTTTT
CDR3: CASSLDLNTGELFF

size: .
D: TRBD1
V: TRBV7-9
J: TRBJ1-2
DNA: TGTGCCAGCAGCGTCGGGACAGGGGGACGGACGAACTATGGCTACACCTTC
CDR3: CASSVGTGGRTNYGYTF

size: .
D: .
V: TRBV9
J: TRBJ1-2
DNA: TGTGCCAGCAGCCCCCGGCGTGGAGTTCCTGACTATGGCTACACCTTC
CDR3: CASSPRRGVPDYGYTF

size: .
D: TRBD2
V: TRBV4-2
J: TRBJ2-2
DNA: TGTGCCAGCAGCCAAGAGGGGACTAGCGGGAACACCGGGGAGCTGTTTTTT
CDR3: CASSQEGTSGNTGELFF

size: .
D: TRBD2
V: TRBV11-2
J: TRBJ2-7
DNA: TGTGCCAGCAGGGTCAGCGGGGACTACGAGCAGTACTTC
CDR3: CASRVSGDYEQYF

size: .
D: .
V: TRBV5-6
J: TRBJ2-3
DNA: TGTGCCAGCAGCTTGCTAACTAGCACAGATACGCAGTATTTT
CDR3: CASSLLTSTDTQYF

size: .
D: .
V: TRBV10-3
J: TRBJ1-3
DNA: TGTGCCACCGGAGGGCCAGGTGGAAACACCATATATTTT
CDR3: CATGGPGGNTIYF

size: .
D: TRBD2
V: TRBV5-1
J: TRBJ2-7
DNA: TGCGCCAGCAGCTTGGAGATAGCGGGAAGCGAGCAGTACTTC
CDR3: CASSLEIAGSEQYF

size: .
D: .
V: TRBV4-3
J: TRBJ2-1
DNA: TGCGCCAGCAGCCAAGATCAGGAAGGAGGTGGTGAGCAGTTCTTC
CDR3: CASSQDQEGGGEQFF

size: .
D: TRBD2
V: TRBV5-6
J: TRBJ2-1
DNA: TGTGCCAGCAGCCCTAGCGGGAACTACAATGAGCAGTTCTTC
CDR3: CASSPSGNYNEQFF